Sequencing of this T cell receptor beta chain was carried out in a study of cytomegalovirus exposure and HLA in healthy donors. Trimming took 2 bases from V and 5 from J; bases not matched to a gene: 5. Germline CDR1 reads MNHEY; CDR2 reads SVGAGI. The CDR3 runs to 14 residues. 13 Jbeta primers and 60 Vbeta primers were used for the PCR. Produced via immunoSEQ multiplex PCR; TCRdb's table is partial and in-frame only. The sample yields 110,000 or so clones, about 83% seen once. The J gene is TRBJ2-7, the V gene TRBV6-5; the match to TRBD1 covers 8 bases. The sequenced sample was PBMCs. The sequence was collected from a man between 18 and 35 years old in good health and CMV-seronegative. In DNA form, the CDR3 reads TGTGCCAGCAGTTACGGGACAGGATACCACGAGCAGTACTTC. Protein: CASSYGTGYHEQYF.